The 11 T cell receptor beta chains reported below all come from one sample, sequenced in a study of early T cells in non-severe SARS-CoV-2 infection. TCRdb used MiXCR to reprocess the 5' RACE reads, holding one entry per CDR3 protein. The repertoire holds more than 45,000 distinct CDR3 sequences, with around 12% as singletons. Sequencing input: whole blood. Source of these receptors: an adult who was a healthcare worker with PCR-confirmed SARS-CoV-2 infection or an uninfected control (not recorded which).

A few counts support this clonotype. The CDR3 DNA follows: TGTGCCAGCGGACTAGCGGGGTCCAGGGCCCAGTACTTC. Residues: CASGLAGSRAQYF. V and J are TRBV28 and TRBJ2-5, with TRBD2 matching over 12 bases. CDR1 is MDHEN, CDR2 SYDVKM, per germline. The junction had 7 bases not matched to a gene; V was cut back by 8 bases and J by 9 bases. CDR3 length: 13 residues.

This clonotype was counted only a few times. The CDR3 protein is CASSLGRYEQYF. For the CDR3, the DNA is TGTGCCAGCAGCTTAGGCAGGTACGAGCAGTACTTC. The chain has TRBV7-9 and TRBJ2-7; D not certain. V lost 1 base and J lost 4, with 5 bases in between. CDR1 and CDR2 from the germline V gene are SEHNR and FQNEAQ (reference sequence). CDR3 length: 12 residues.

This clonotype was observed a handful of times. The V gene is TRBV3-1, the J gene TRBJ2-3; unclear D gene. The V end was cut by 4 bases, the J end by 10 bases, with 15 bases between. The CDR3 extends over 13 amino acids. Germline CDR1 reads LGHDT; CDR2 reads YNNKEL (reference sequence). The DNA of the CDR3 is TGTGCCAGCAGCCCCAGACTCCTCTTGGCGCAGTATTTT. It yields the protein CASSPRLLLAQYF.

Many counts were recorded for this clonotype. This sequence joins TRBV12-3 or TRBV12-4 and TRBJ2-1, with 10 bases matching TRBD2. The CDR3 has 14 residues. V gave up 4 bases and J gave up 9 bases; unmatched junction bases: 6. The CDR3 region is CASSSSGRAGEQFF. The CDR3 nucleotides read TGTGCCAGCAGTTCCAGCGGGAGGGCCGGTGAGCAGTTCTTC.

This clonotype was counted at least ten times. This rearrangement joins TRBV11-2 to TRBJ2-1; 9 nucleotides match TRBD2. Germline lookup yields CDR1 SGHAT and CDR2 FQNNGV. V dropped 1 base and J dropped 7; count of bases not matched to a gene: 11. This CDR3 spans 17 amino acids. CDR3 sequence reads: CASSLAVSGSRGNEQFF. CDR3 DNA: TGTGCCAGCAGCTTAGCGGTTAGCGGGAGTCGAGGAAATGAGCAGTTCTTC.

This clonotype was observed many times. DNA for the CDR3: TGCAGTGCTAGTGAGGCTAGCGGGAGCCCCTACAATGAGCAGTTCTTC. This translates into CSASEASGSPYNEQFF. V is TRBV20-1 and J is TRBJ2-1; 10 bases align to TRBD2. Germline CDR1 is DFQATT and CDR2 is SNEGSKA (reference sequence). This CDR3 contains 16 residues. V shed 3 bases and J 2 bases; nucleotides not matched to a gene: 7.

This clonotype was recorded a few times. The V gene is TRBV6-5, the J gene TRBJ2-1; D gene unclear. Trimming left V 2 bases short and J 10 bases short, with 12 bases between. The germline V gene has CDR1 MNHEY and CDR2 SVGAGI. There are 13 residues in the CDR3. The CDR3 is CASSYGLSREQFF. CDR3 DNA sequence: TGTGCCAGCAGTTACGGGCTAAGTCGGGAGCAGTTCTTC.

This clonotype has a count of ten or more. The chain is built from TRBV18 and TRBJ1-2; D unclear. This CDR3 comprises 15 residues. The germline CDR1 and CDR2 sequences are KGHSH and LQKENI. Deletions cut 4 bases from V and 4 bases from J, with 16 bases between. CDR3 amino acids: CASSHRATTAYGYTF. For the CDR3, the DNA is TGTGCCAGCTCACACCGGGCCACCACCGCCTATGGCTACACCTTC.

The V and J genes are TRBV6-2 or TRBV6-3 and TRBJ1-5; the match to TRBD1 covers 7 bases. Per germline, CDR1 MNHEY and CDR2 SVGEGT. Trimming at V came to 2 bases and at J to 0 bases, leaving 1 base not matched to a gene. The CDR3 has 15 residues. DNA for the CDR3: TGTGCCAGCAGTTACCGACAGGGTAGCAATCAGCCCCAGCATTTT. It codes for CASSYRQGSNQPQHF.

The table lists this clonotype with a few counts. The chain links TRBV20-1 to TRBJ2-1; 9 positions match TRBD2. The CDR3 has 16 amino acids. The V gene end was trimmed by 2 bases and the J gene end by 0 bases; junction bases not matched to a gene: 5. Germline CDR1 is DFQATT and CDR2 is SNEGSKA (reference sequence). The DNA for the CDR3 is TGCAGTGCTAGATCCCATAGCGGGAGCTCCTACAATGAGCAGTTCTTC. Translating gives CSARSHSGSSYNEQFF.

This clonotype was observed at least ten times. This chain uses TRBV14 with TRBJ2-7, with D unresolved. In germline, CDR1 is SGHDN, CDR2 FVKESK. V lost 3 bases and J lost 2, with 8 bases in between. CDR3 size: 13 residues. The CDR3 loop is CASSHRAPYEQYF. The CDR3 coding sequence is TGTGCCAGCAGCCACCGGGCCCCCTACGAGCAGTACTTC.